The text below deals with one T cell receptor (beta chain). Its matching antigen is unknown. Built from TCR beta cDNA, the libraries had unique molecular identifiers in them. TCRdb redid the calling of the PCR reads with MiXCR, one entry per CDR3 protein. In the table there are some 690,000 distinct CDR3 sequences, 55% to 70% of which are singletons. The CDR3 totals 15 residues. V was clipped by 6 bases and J by 0 bases, with 15 bases between them. Germline CDR1 reads MDHEN; CDR2 reads SYDVKM. This entry belongs to a study of post-analysis software for immune sequencing data. Whole-study results and caveats: Among 5 or 6 TRBV segments more frequent in patients than controls were TRBV5-6, TRBV5-1 and TRBV20-1.

Sequenced input: blood. The chain joins TRBV28 to TRBJ2-7; no clear D. The TCR originated in a girl aged 2 to 9 with multiple sclerosis. The CDR3: CASSPQGRSSYEQYF. The CDR3 DNA reads as TGTGCCAGCAGCCCCCAAGGAAGGAGCTCCTACGAGCAGTACTTC.